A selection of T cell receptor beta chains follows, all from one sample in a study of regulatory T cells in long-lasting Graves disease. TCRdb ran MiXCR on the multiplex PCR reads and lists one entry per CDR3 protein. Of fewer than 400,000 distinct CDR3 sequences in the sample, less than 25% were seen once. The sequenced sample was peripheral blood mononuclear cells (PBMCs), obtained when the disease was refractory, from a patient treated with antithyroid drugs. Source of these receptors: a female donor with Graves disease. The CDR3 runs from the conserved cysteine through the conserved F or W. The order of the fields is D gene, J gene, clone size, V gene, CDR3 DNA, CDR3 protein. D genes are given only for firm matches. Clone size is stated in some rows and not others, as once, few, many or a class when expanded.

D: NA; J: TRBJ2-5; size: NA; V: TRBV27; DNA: TGTGCCAGCAGTTTATCTTGGGTTGAGACCCAGTACTTC; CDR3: CASSLSWVETQYF
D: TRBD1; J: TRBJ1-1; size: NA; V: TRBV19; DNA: TGTGCCAGTAGTTCTAGAACGGGACAGGGGGCATGGAGCACTGAAGCTTTCTTT; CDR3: CASSSRTGQGAWSTEAFF
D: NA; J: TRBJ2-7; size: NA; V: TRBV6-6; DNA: TGTGCCAGCAGTTACTCGAGACTGAATTACGAGCAGTACTTC; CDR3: CASSYSRLNYEQYF
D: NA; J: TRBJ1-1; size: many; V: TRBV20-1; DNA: TGCAGTGCTACGCACAGAGTTGAAGCTTTCTTT; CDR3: CSATHRVEAFF
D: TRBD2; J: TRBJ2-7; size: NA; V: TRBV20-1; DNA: TGCAGTGCCGGACTAGCGGGGTTTGAGCAGTACTTC; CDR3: CSAGLAGFEQYF
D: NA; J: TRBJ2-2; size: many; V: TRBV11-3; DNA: TGTGCCAGCAGGTCGGGTGGGGAGCTGTTTTTT; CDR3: CASRSGGELFF
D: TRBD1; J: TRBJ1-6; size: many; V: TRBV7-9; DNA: TGTGCCAGCAGCTTAGAAGCGGGACAGGGGGCTTCACCCCTCCACTTT; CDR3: CASSLEAGQGASPLHF
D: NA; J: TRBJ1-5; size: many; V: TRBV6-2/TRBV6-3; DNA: TGTGCCAGCAGTTACGATCGGAGCTATAGCAATCAGCCCCAGCATTTT; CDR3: CASSYDRSYSNQPQHF
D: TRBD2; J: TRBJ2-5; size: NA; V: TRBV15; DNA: TGTGCCACCAGCAGTTGGGGAGGGGAGACCCAGTACTTC; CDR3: CATSSWGGETQYF
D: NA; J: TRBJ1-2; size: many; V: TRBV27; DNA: TGTGCCAGCAGTTTATCGAGGGGTAGTAGGGATGGCTACACCTTC; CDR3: CASSLSRGSRDGYTF
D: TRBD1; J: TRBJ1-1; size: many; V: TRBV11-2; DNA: TGTGCCAGCAGCTTAGTTCCGGACAGGGTCACTGAAGCTTTCTTT; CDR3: CASSLVPDRVTEAFF
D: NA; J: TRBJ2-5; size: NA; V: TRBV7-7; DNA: TGTGCTAGCAGCTTAGCACTGGACTTCGGGGAGACCCAGCACTTC; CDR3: CASSLALDFGETQHF
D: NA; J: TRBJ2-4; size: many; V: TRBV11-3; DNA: TGTGCCAGCAGCTCCTACGCTGGCGGAAACATTCAGTACTTC; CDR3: CASSSYAGGNIQYF
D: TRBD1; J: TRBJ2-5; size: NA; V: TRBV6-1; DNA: TGTGCCAGCAGACCCTGGACAGGGGGCGGGGAGACCCAGTACTTC; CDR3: CASRPWTGGGETQYF
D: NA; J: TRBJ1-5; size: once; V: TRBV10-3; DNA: TGTGCCATCAGTGATATAGGAGGGGCGCTTAGTGCGGTTCAGCCCCAGCATTTT; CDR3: CAISDIGGALSAVQPQHF
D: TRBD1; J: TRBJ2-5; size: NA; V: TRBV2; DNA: TGTGCCAGCAGTTACCCCCAGACAGGGGGAGGTGAGACCCAGTACTTC; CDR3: CASSYPQTGGGETQYF
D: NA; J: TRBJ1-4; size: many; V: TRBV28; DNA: TGTGCCAGCAGTTTAACGGGCTTCAGTAATGAAAAACTGTTTTTT; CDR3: CASSLTGFSNEKLFF
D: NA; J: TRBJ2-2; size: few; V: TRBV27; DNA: TGTGCCAGCAGTCCTAGACGGCGATTGAACACCGGGGAGCTGTTTTTT; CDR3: CASSPRRRLNTGELFF
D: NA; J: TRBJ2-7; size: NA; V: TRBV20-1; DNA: TGCAGTGCTAGATTGGTGGGGGGAAAAACCTACGAGCAGTACTTC; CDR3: CSARLVGGKTYEQYF
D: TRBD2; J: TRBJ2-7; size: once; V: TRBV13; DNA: TGTGCCAGCAGCCCTGGCGCGGGAGGATTCTACGAGCAGTACTTC; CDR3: CASSPGAGGFYEQYF
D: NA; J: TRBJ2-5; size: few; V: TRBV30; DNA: TGTGCCTGGAGTGGTAGCGGCCGGGAGACCCAGTACTTC; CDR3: CAWSGSGRETQYF
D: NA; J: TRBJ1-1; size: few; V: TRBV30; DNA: TGTGCCTGGAGTGGACAGAAGAACACTGAAGCTTTCTTT; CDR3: CAWSGQKNTEAFF
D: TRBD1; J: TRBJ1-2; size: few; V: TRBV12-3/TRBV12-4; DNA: TGTGCCAGCAGCTCCCAGAACACAGGGGCCTATGGCTACACCTTC; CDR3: CASSSQNTGAYGYTF
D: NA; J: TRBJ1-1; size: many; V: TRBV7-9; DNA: TGTGCCAGCGACCCCGGGCTGGCGGCGAACACTGAAGCTTTCTTT; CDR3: CASDPGLAANTEAFF
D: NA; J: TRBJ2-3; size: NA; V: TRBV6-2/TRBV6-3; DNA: TGTGCCAGCAGACCTCACGGATCTACAGATACGCAGTATTTT; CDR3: CASRPHGSTDTQYF
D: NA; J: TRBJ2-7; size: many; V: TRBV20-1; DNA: TGCAGTGCTAGAGACCCCATTCGGGGCGGCTACGAGCAGTACTTC; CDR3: CSARDPIRGGYEQYF
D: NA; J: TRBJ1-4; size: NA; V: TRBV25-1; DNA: TGTGCCAGCGCCGGGAGGAATGAAAAACTGTTTTTT; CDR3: CASAGRNEKLFF
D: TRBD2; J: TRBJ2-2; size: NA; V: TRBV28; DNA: TGTGCCAGCAGTTCCAAAAGACTAGCGTACACCGGGGAGCTGTTTTTT; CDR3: CASSSKRLAYTGELFF